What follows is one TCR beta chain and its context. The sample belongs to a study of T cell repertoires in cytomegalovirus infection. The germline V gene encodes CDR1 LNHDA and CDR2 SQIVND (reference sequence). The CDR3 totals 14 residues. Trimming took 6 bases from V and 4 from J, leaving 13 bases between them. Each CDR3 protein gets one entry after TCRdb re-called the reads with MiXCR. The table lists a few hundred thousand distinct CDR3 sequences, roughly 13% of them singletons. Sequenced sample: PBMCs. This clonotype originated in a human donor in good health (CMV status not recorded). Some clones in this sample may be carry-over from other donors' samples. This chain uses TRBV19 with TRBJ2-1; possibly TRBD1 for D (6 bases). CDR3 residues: CASRKNRDYNEQFF. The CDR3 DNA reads TGTGCCAGTAGAAAAAACAGGGATTACAATGAGCAGTTCTTC.